Below are 28 T cell receptor beta chains sequenced from a single sample in a study of shared clonotypes between healthy human individuals. Some clones are missing from TCRdb's copy, which holds only in-frame ones; the method was immunoSEQ multiplex PCR. This table holds about 2,200,000 clones, about 92% found once. Terminally differentiated effector memory CD45RA+ cells were left out of the naive CD8 fraction, which was CD45RO-negative and positively selected for CCR7. The source material was naive CD8+ T cells from PBMCs. The source is a man between 18 and 35 years old in good health. Some clones in this sample may be carry-over from other donors' samples.

The chain carries TRBV7-6 and TRBJ1-5; no clear D gene. CDR1 is SGHVS and CDR2 is FNYEAQ in the germline V gene. The V and J ends lost 2 bases and 1 base respectively, with 3 bases between them. This CDR3 comprises 13 residues. The CDR3 sequence is CASSLISNQPQHF. In DNA form, the CDR3 reads TGTGCCAGCAGCTTAATAAGCAATCAGCCCCAGCATTTT.

As DNA, the CDR3 is TGTGCCAGCAGTGAAGTTGGGAGTGGAGGAAACATTCAGTACTTC. Its protein product is CASSEVGSGGNIQYF. V is TRBV2 and J is TRBJ2-4; D is possibly TRBD2 (5 bases). CDR1 SNHLY and CDR2 FYNNEI come from the germline V gene. The CDR3 extends over 15 amino acids. V was cut by 1 base and J by 6 bases, with 13 bases left in between.

This clone is a singleton in its sample. The V gene is TRBV6-1, the J gene TRBJ1-1, with 7 bases lining up with TRBD1. CDR3 length: 14 residues. Germline trimming cut 6 bases from V and 1 base from J; bases unmatched to any gene: 5. Germline CDR1 reads MNHNS; CDR2 reads SASEGT. Written as DNA, the CDR3 is TGTGCCAGCAGGGGGACAGCAGAGAACACTGAAGCTTTCTTT. Translation: CASRGTAENTEAFF.

A few counts support this clone. Other DNA sequences in this specimen translate into the identical CDR3. V gene TRBV9 combines with J gene TRBJ1-1; 11 bases align to TRBD1. Germline V gene data show CDR1 as SGDLS and CDR2 as YYNGEE. The trim removed 0 bases at V and 6 bases at J, leaving 1 base unmatched. The CDR3 extends over 14 amino acids. The chain's CDR3 is CASSVGDRGAEAFF. The CDR3 DNA follows: TGTGCCAGCAGCGTAGGGGACAGGGGGGCTGAAGCTTTCTTT.

The chain links TRBV19 to TRBJ1-1; no clear D. The CDR3 runs to 14 residues. CDR1 and CDR2 (germline): LNHDA, SQIVND (reference sequence). The germline V and J ends were trimmed by 5 bases and 7 bases, with 17 bases remaining between them. DNA of the CDR3: TGTGCCAGTAGTTACACATGGAAAATCGTTGAAGCTTTCTTT. It codes for CASSYTWKIVEAFF.

V and J are TRBV29-1 and TRBJ2-5; TRBD1 aligns across 8 bases. After removal of 7 bases from V and 2 bases from J, the junction contained 9 bases not matched to a gene. Germline CDR1 SQVTM, CDR2 ANQGSEA. The CDR3 has 14 residues. CDR3 loop: CSARTGSPQETQYF. Written as DNA, the CDR3 is TGCAGCGCCCGGACAGGGTCCCCTCAAGAGACCCAGTACTTC. The full variable domain, completed using reference TRBV29-1 and TRBJ2-5, is SAVISQKPSRDICQRGTSLTIQCQVDSQVTMMFWYRQQPGQSLTLIATANQGSEATYESGFVIDKFPISRPNLTFSTLTVSNMSPEDSSIYLCSARTGSPQETQYFGPGTRLLVL.

This clone was detected only once. The rearrangement uses TRBV27 and TRBJ2-5; TRBD1 is a possible D gene (6 bases). V shed 5 bases and J shed 5 bases, with 18 bases lying between them. This CDR3 has 15 residues. Germline values: CDR1 MNHEY, CDR2 SMNVEV (reference sequence). This chain's CDR3 is CASSDRQEVRETQYF. CDR3 nucleotide sequence: TGTGCCAGCAGTGACAGACAGGAGGTTCGGGAGACCCAGTACTTC.

The V call is TRBV2, the J call TRBJ2-3; D may correspond to TRBD1 or TRBD2 (5 bases each). There are 15 residues in the CDR3. With 6 bases removed from V and 1 base from J, the gap between germline ends came to 14 bases. Germline V CDR1 and CDR2: SNHLY, FYNNEI. The CDR3 is CASSLRDDRTDTQYF. CDR3 DNA: TGTGCCAGCAGCCTCCGGGACGATCGCACAGATACGCAGTATTTT.

The V call is TRBV29-1, the J call TRBJ1-1; D unresolved. V gave up 1 base and J gave up 8 bases, with 11 bases separating them. Germline CDR1 reads SQVTM; CDR2 reads ANQGSEA. The length of the CDR3 is 12 residues. CDR3 coding DNA: TGCAGCGTTGAAGTCCAGGCCTACGAAGCTTTCTTT. Protein sequence: CSVEVQAYEAFF.

The V call is TRBV5-1, the J call TRBJ1-2, with 9 bases lining up with TRBD1. Per the germline V gene, CDR1 is SGHRS and CDR2 is YFSETQ. J gave up 5 bases and V 2 bases, and 19 bases lay outside the gene matches. The CDR3 has 19 amino acids. CDR3 loop: CASSLDTASQGASKYGYTF. The CDR3, as DNA: TGCGCCAGCAGCTTAGATACGGCCTCACAGGGGGCAAGCAAGTATGGCTACACCTTC.

The J gene is TRBJ2-2, the V gene TRBV28; no definite D call. CDR1 is MDHEN, CDR2 SYDVKM, per germline. This CDR3 comprises 14 residues. The ends were cut back, 0 bases at V and 2 bases at J, with 4 bases in the middle. DNA for the CDR3: TGTGCCAGCAGTTTATGGAGCAACACCGGGGAGCTGTTTTTT. Residues: CASSLWSNTGELFF.

V gene TRBV7-9 combines with J gene TRBJ2-7; 7 bases fit TRBD1. The J segment lost 4 bases and the V segment lost 5 bases, leaving 8 bases of the junction unmatched. Germline CDR1 reads SEHNR; CDR2 reads FQNEAQ (reference sequence). The CDR3 consists of 14 residues. The CDR3 loop is CASSVAGTEYEQYF. The CDR3 nucleotides are TGTGCCAGCAGCGTGGCCGGGACAGAATACGAGCAGTACTTC.

The chain couples TRBV7-6 to TRBJ2-2, with D uncertain. The V and J ends lost 4 bases and 5 bases respectively, with 8 bases between them. From germline, CDR1 is SGHVS and CDR2 FNYEAQ. The CDR3 has 13 residues. For the CDR3, the DNA is TGTGCCAGCAGCTACCTTTTGACCGGGGAGCTGTTTTTT. Its protein is CASSYLLTGELFF.

In DNA form, the CDR3 reads TGTGCCAGCAGCGCGGAGGAGAGGGGGCTGAACACTGAAGCTTTCTTT. Residues: CASSAEERGLNTEAFF. The rearrangement uses TRBV5-5 and TRBJ1-1; 7 positions match TRBD1. Trimming cost V 4 bases and J 0 bases; bases outside gene matches: 9. The CDR3 loop spans 16 amino acids. The germline V gene encodes CDR1 SGHKS and CDR2 YYEKEE (reference sequence).

The chain combines TRBV29-1 with TRBJ2-1, with D possibly being TRBD2 (5 bases). The germline V gene has CDR1 SQVTM and CDR2 ANQGSEA. V shed 3 bases and J shed 6 bases, with 9 bases lying between them. The CDR3 consists of 12 residues. The CDR3 coding sequence is TGCAGCGTTGAGGCTAGCCCCAATGAGCAGTTCTTC. As protein: CSVEASPNEQFF.

This clone was observed a single time. The chain combines TRBV11-2 with TRBJ2-7; 10 bases are a match to TRBD2. The V segment lost 2 bases and the J segment 1 base; nucleotides outside the gene matches: 14. Germline assignment: CDR1 SGHAT and CDR2 FQNNGV. The CDR3 is 19 amino acids. In nucleotides, the CDR3 is TGTGCCAGCAGCTTACAAGGGGAGTGGACTAGCGGCCAATCCTACGAGCAGTACTTC. Translating it yields CASSLQGEWTSGQSYEQYF.

The chain joins TRBV28 to TRBJ2-5, with TRBD1 matching 7 bases. After removal of 5 bases from V and 4 bases from J, the junction contained 16 bases not matched to a gene. Germline CDR1 is MDHEN and CDR2 is SYDVKM. The CDR3 length is 17 residues. CDR3 region: CASSPDHRQGEGETQYF. In nucleotides, the CDR3 is TGTGCCAGCAGTCCGGACCACCGACAGGGTGAAGGAGAGACCCAGTACTTC.

In this sample, this clone turned up once. The chain employs TRBV29-1 and TRBJ2-7; no clear D. Trimming removed 6 bases from V and 0 bases from J, with 12 bases in between. This CDR3 is built from 13 residues. Germline lookup yields CDR1 SQVTM and CDR2 ANQGSEA. The CDR3 here is CSVGSPTSYEQYF. Written as DNA, the CDR3 is TGCAGCGTCGGCAGTCCGACCTCCTACGAGCAGTACTTC.

This clone has only one observation. The chain has TRBV18 and TRBJ2-7; 11 nucleotides line up with TRBD2. Germline V gene sequence: CDR1 KGHSH, CDR2 LQKENI. After removal of 5 bases from V and 0 bases from J, the junction contained 3 bases not matched to a gene. The CDR3 contains 15 residues. The CDR3 bases are TGTGCCAGCTCAGGAACTAGCGGGAGCTCCTACGAGCAGTACTTC. It translates to CASSGTSGSSYEQYF.

The CDR3 DNA is TGCGCCAGCAGCATCCGTGCAACTAATGAAAAACTGTTTTTT. Its protein is CASSIRATNEKLFF. This chain connects TRBV4-1 to TRBJ1-4; D is undetermined. Germline V gene lookup returns CDR1 MGHRA and CDR2 YSYEKL. The CDR3 covers 14 residues. Trimming shortened V by 5 bases and J by 0 bases, and 7 bases separated the two germline ends.

The chain recombines TRBV4-3 with TRBJ1-1; D may be TRBD1 (5 bases). V was trimmed by 4 bases and J by 1 base, leaving 13 bases between them. Germline assignment: CDR1 LGHNA and CDR2 YSLEER. The CDR3 has 15 residues. The CDR3 loop is CASSRLTEANTEAFF. The CDR3, as DNA: TGCGCCAGCAGCCGCCTGACAGAGGCGAACACTGAAGCTTTCTTT.

The chain combines TRBV28 with TRBJ2-2; D might be TRBD2 (5 bases). The V end was cut by 5 bases, the J end by 1 base, with 20 bases between. The germline CDR1 and CDR2 sequences are MDHEN and SYDVKM. CDR3 length: 18 amino acids. The DNA for the CDR3 is TGTGCCAGCAGTCCACACTTTCCTCCGGAGGTGAACACCGGGGAGCTGTTTTTT. It specifies CASSPHFPPEVNTGELFF.

The CDR3 reads CASSGTGYTEAFF. As DNA, the CDR3 is TGTGCCAGCAGCGGGACAGGGTATACTGAAGCTTTCTTT. V usage is TRBV11-2 and J usage is TRBJ1-1, with TRBD1 matching 9 bases. Looked up from germline, CDR1 is SGHAT and CDR2 is FQNNGV. V shed 5 bases, J shed 5 bases, and the junction held 3 bases outside the gene matches. This CDR3 has 13 amino acids.

The chain is built from TRBV28 and TRBJ1-2; 9 positions agree with TRBD1. CDR1 is MDHEN, CDR2 SYDVKM, per germline. CDR3 length: 13 residues. Germline trimming cut 6 bases from V and 7 bases from J; bases unmatched to any gene: 6. This chain's CDR3 is CASSNPGQGGYTF. The CDR3 nucleotides are TGTGCCAGCAGCAATCCGGGACAGGGTGGCTACACCTTC.

This clone was detected once. The chain couples TRBV19 to TRBJ2-1, with 10 bases that match TRBD1. The CDR3 totals 15 residues. Trimming took 4 bases from V and 6 from J; bases not matched to a gene: 6. Germline values: CDR1 LNHDA, CDR2 SQIVND (reference sequence). The CDR3 protein is CASSSAGTGANEQFF. The CDR3 DNA follows: TGTGCCAGTAGTAGCGCCGGGACAGGGGCCAATGAGCAGTTCTTC. The full variable domain, in which reference TRBV19 and TRBJ2-1 provide the parts outside the CDR3, is DGGITQSPKYLFRKEGQNVTLSCEQNLNHDAMYWYRQDPGQGLRLIYYSQIVNDFQKGDIAEGYSVSREKKESFPLTVTSAQKNPTAFYLCASSSAGTGANEQFFGPGTRLTVL.

This chain connects TRBV28 to TRBJ1-5; maybe TRBD1 (6 bases). The germline V gene has CDR1 MDHEN and CDR2 SYDVKM. The CDR3 runs to 15 residues. Trimming took off 3 bases at V and 7 bases at J, with 16 bases between the two ends. The CDR3 spells CASSFLGNRVQPQHF. The CDR3 DNA follows: TGTGCCAGCAGTTTCCTGGGAAACAGGGTGCAGCCCCAGCATTTT.

The rearrangement joins TRBV10-2 to TRBJ2-7, with D hard to call. V lost 2 bases, J lost 3 bases, and 8 bases lay in between. The CDR3 consists of 13 residues. CDR1 WSHSY and CDR2 SAAADI come from the germline V gene. This CDR3 is CASSERQRYEQYF. As DNA, the CDR3 is TGCGCCAGCAGTGAGCGGCAGCGCTACGAGCAGTACTTC.

V is TRBV9 and J is TRBJ2-3; the D is unclear. Trimming cost V 4 bases and J 2 bases, with 8 bases left between them. Germline V gene data show CDR1 as SGDLS and CDR2 as YYNGEE. The CDR3 length is 13 residues. In nucleotides, the CDR3 is TGTGCCAGCAGCCAGCCAGCCACAGATACGCAGTATTTT. Translating gives CASSQPATDTQYF. The full variable domain, in which reference TRBV9 and TRBJ2-3 provide the parts outside the CDR3, is DSGVTQTPKHLITATGQRVTLRCSPRSGDLSVYWYQQSLDQGLQFLIQYYNGEERAKGNILERFSAQQFPDLHSELNLSSLELGDSALYFCASSQPATDTQYFGPGTRLTVL.